One and the same sample provided the 7 T cell receptor beta chains below, sequenced in a study of blood T cell repertoires in COVID-19 (dated by TCRdb to about 2020). Library preparation was by the immunoSEQ multiplex PCR assay. TCRdb retrieved this table from immuneACCESS and kept in-frame rearrangements only. Not all clones are present; in checked studies, unresolved V genes account for under half, and no reason is known for the remainder. In all, the sample holds about 170,000 clones, and more than 70% of those were seen once. 3.6% of the sample lies in the top ten. The sample was PBMCs or T cells enriched from blood (not recorded which). Receptors were obtained from a woman between 50 and 59 years old in a cohort exposed to, infected with or recovered from COVID-19 (not recorded which).

J is TRBJ2-1 and V is TRBV7-2; TRBD2 matches 7 bases. V shed 0 bases and J 6 bases; nucleotides not matched to a gene: 5. This CDR3 spans 15 amino acids. Germline-derived CDR1 and CDR2 are SGHTA and FQGNSA. CDR3 region: CASSLAGGIGNEQFF. For the CDR3, the DNA is TGTGCCAGCAGCTTAGCGGGGGGGATTGGCAATGAGCAGTTCTTC.

The chain couples TRBV27 to TRBJ1-6; 9 positions agree with TRBD1. Germline V gene data show CDR1 as MNHEY and CDR2 as SMNVEV (reference sequence). The CDR3 has 15 residues. The V gene end was trimmed by 3 bases and the J gene end by 9 bases; junction bases not matched to a gene: 6. In DNA, the CDR3 is TGTGCCAGCAGTTTTGAGGGGACAGGGATTTCACCCCTCCACTTT. It specifies CASSFEGTGISPLHF.

The chain employs TRBV11-2 and TRBJ1-1, with no clear D. The germline V gene has CDR1 SGHAT and CDR2 FQNNGV. Trimming stripped 0 bases from V and 0 bases from J, with 11 bases between. The CDR3 sequence is 16 residues long. The CDR3 nucleotides are TGTGCCAGCAGCTTAGATCAACGTAGCGTGAACACTGAAGCTTTCTTT. Its translation is CASSLDQRSVNTEAFF.

This clone has a count of ten or more. This chain links TRBV5-1 with TRBJ2-3, with TRBD2 matching 8 bases. Germline CDR1 SGHRS, CDR2 YFSETQ. V was pared by 4 bases and J by 11 bases, with 18 bases of the junction left unmatched. The CDR3 spans 16 residues. CDR3 in DNA: TGCGCCAGCAGCCTACTAGCGGTAGGGACCCCTTTTGGGCAGTATTTT. Amino acids: CASSLLAVGTPFGQYF.

V is TRBV7-8 and J is TRBJ2-1; 9 nucleotides align to TRBD2. This CDR3 region has 16 residues. Germline V CDR1 and CDR2: SGHVS, FQNEAQ. V shed 5 bases, J shed 9 bases, and the junction held 14 bases outside the gene matches. CDR3 coding DNA: TGTGCCAGCAGCCCACCTTCTAGCGGGGTCCTCCTTGAGCAGTTCTTC. Amino acids: CASSPPSSGVLLEQFF. Supplemented by reference TRBV7-8 and TRBJ2-1, the full variable domain reads GAGVSQSPRYKVAKRGQDVALRCDPISGHVSLFWYQQALGQGPEFLTYFQNEAQLDKSGLPSDRFFAERPEGSVSTLKIQRTQQEDSAVYLCASSPPSSGVLLEQFFGPGTRLTVL.

J is TRBJ2-2 and V is TRBV11-2; TRBD1 matches 10 bases. Germline V gene sequence: CDR1 SGHAT, CDR2 FQNNGV. The CDR3 is 16 amino acids. The ends lost 5 bases at V and 0 bases at J; junction bases unmatched: 3. The CDR3 region is CASSVTGGSNTGELFF. For the CDR3, the DNA is TGTGCCAGCAGCGTGACAGGGGGCTCGAACACCGGGGAGCTGTTTTTT.

J is TRBJ2-6 and V is TRBV18, with D possibly being TRBD2 (6 bases). Deletions cut 5 bases from V and 1 base from J, with 21 bases between. This CDR3 comprises 19 residues. Germline CDR1 and CDR2: KGHSH and LQKENI. CDR3 sequence reads: CASSREDLGLQSGANVLTF. The CDR3 DNA reads TGTGCCAGCTCAAGGGAGGACTTGGGGCTCCAATCTGGGGCCAACGTCCTGACTTTC. Based on the CDR3 plus reference TRBV18 and TRBJ2-6, the full variable domain is NAGVMQNPRHLVRRRGQEARLRCSPMKGHSHVYWYRQLPEEGLKFMVYLQKENIIDESGMPKERFSAEFPKEGPSILRIQQVVRGDSAAYFCASSREDLGLQSGANVLTFGAGSRLTVL.